A selection of T cell receptor beta chains follows, all from one sample in a study of T cells in Graves' hyperthyroidism and ophthalmopathy. MiXCR, applied by TCRdb to the multiplex PCR reads, yields one record per CDR3 protein. There are about 510,000 distinct CDR3 sequences in the sample; 14% occur only once, and around 13% lies in the top ten. The sequencing sample was made of blood. These receptors came from a woman aged 40 to 49 with Graves' hyperthyroidism. Both conserved end residues are part of each CDR3. D genes are given only for firm matches. Size is stated for part of the rows, as once, few or many counts, or as a class when the clone is expanded.

d_gene	v_gene	abundance	j_gene	CDR3aa	CDR3nt
NA	TRBV16	NA	TRBJ2-3	CASSQRGGSPDTQYF	TGTGCCAGCAGCCAACGTGGGGGTAGCCCAGATACGCAGTATTTT
NA	TRBV30	few	TRBJ2-5	CAWDGGTQYF	TGTGCCTGGGATGGGGGGACCCAGTACTTC
TRBD2	TRBV2	NA	TRBJ2-1	CASGGLASWNEQFF	TGTGCCAGCGGGGGACTAGCGTCTTGGAATGAGCAGTTCTTC
NA	TRBV7-9	many	TRBJ2-7	CASSSGARGYEQYF	TGTGCCAGCAGCTCAGGGGCCAGGGGTTACGAGCAGTACTTC
NA	TRBV5-1	many	TRBJ1-4	CASREGLSTNEKLFF	TGCGCCAGCAGGGAGGGGTTGTCAACTAATGAAAAACTGTTTTTT
NA	TRBV2	few	TRBJ2-6	CASREQKGGANVLTF	TGTGCCAGCAGGGAACAGAAAGGTGGGGCCAACGTCCTGACTTTC
TRBD2	TRBV2	few	TRBJ2-1	CASSPKTSDNEQFF	TGTGCCAGCAGTCCGAAGACTAGCGACAATGAGCAGTTCTTC
NA	TRBV9	few	TRBJ2-2	CASSVGQTSTGELFF	TGTGCCAGCAGCGTAGGTCAGACGAGCACCGGGGAGCTGTTTTTT
TRBD2	TRBV12-3/TRBV12-4	many	TRBJ2-3	CASSWGDYWLTDTQYF	TGTGCCAGCAGTTGGGGGGACTACTGGCTCACAGATACGCAGTATTTT
NA	TRBV11-2	many	TRBJ1-5	CASSLDHNQPQHF	TGTGCCAGCAGCTTAGATCATAATCAGCCCCAGCATTTT
NA	TRBV29-1	many	TRBJ2-7	CSVQRSYEQYF	TGCAGCGTTCAACGATCCTACGAGCAGTACTTC
TRBD1	TRBV2	many	TRBJ2-1	CASSQGQSSYNEQFF	TGTGCCAGCAGTCAGGGACAGAGCTCCTACAATGAGCAGTTCTTC
NA	TRBV20-1	many	TRBJ2-4	CSARGRDEAKNIQYF	TGCAGTGCTAGAGGGAGGGACGAGGCCAAAAACATTCAGTACTTC
NA	TRBV20-1	NA	TRBJ2-7	CSARDGQSSSYEQYF	TGCAGTGCTAGAGACGGACAGTCCAGCTCCTACGAGCAGTACTTC
NA	TRBV28	many	TRBJ2-1	CASSLSRVAEYNEQFF	TGTGCCAGCAGTTTATCTCGGGTAGCGGAGTACAATGAGCAGTTCTTC
TRBD1	TRBV20-1	NA	TRBJ2-1	CSAGGTGNNEQFF	TGCAGTGCTGGAGGGACAGGGAACAATGAGCAGTTCTTC
NA	TRBV10-3	many	TRBJ1-5	CAISASNQPQHF	TGTGCCATCAGTGCGAGCAATCAGCCCCAGCATTTT
TRBD1	TRBV3-1	many	TRBJ2-3	CASRPGTGGTDTQYF	TGTGCCAGCAGACCCGGGACAGGGGGCACAGATACGCAGTATTTT
NA	TRBV3-1	NA	TRBJ2-2	CASSQGGVYTGELFF	TGTGCCAGCAGCCAAGGGGGGGTTTACACCGGGGAGCTGTTTTTT
NA	TRBV19	NA	TRBJ2-7	CASSMTGLASEQYF	TGTGCCAGTAGTATGACAGGTCTCGCGAGCGAGCAGTACTTC
TRBD1	TRBV3-1	few	TRBJ1-6	CASSRGTGENSPLHF	TGTGCCAGCAGCCGCGGGACAGGGGAAAATTCACCCCTCCACTTT
NA	TRBV5-4	few	TRBJ2-5	CASSFFKSVAEETQYF	TGTGCCAGCAGCTTTTTTAAAAGTGTAGCGGAAGAGACCCAGTACTTC
NA	TRBV12-3/TRBV12-4	many	TRBJ1-5	CASSSTSGGIYNQPQHF	TGTGCCAGCAGTTCAACCTCCGGCGGAATCTACAATCAGCCCCAGCATTTT
TRBD1	TRBV20-1	many	TRBJ1-2	CSATEGGNYGYTF	TGCAGTGCTACTGAAGGGGGCAACTATGGCTACACCTTC
TRBD1	TRBV9	few	TRBJ1-6	CASSVAGQGGSPLHF	TGTGCCAGCAGCGTAGCAGGTCAGGGGGGTTCACCCCTCCACTTT
TRBD2	TRBV5-5	NA	TRBJ2-5	CASSLGGAGVGGETQYF	TGTGCCAGCAGCCTGGGGGGAGCGGGAGTGGGGGGAGAGACCCAGTACTTC
NA	TRBV2	many	TRBJ2-6	CASSVGAGANVLTF	TGTGCCAGCAGCGTGGGAGCTGGGGCCAACGTCCTGACTTTC
TRBD1	TRBV2	many	TRBJ1-6	CASSAGTGTNSPLHF	TGTGCCAGCAGCGCCGGGACAGGGACCAATTCACCCCTCCACTTT
TRBD2	TRBV3-1	few	TRBJ2-3	CASSQAGPAGGPTIHPDTQYF	TGTGCCAGCAGCCAAGCTGGACCAGCGGGAGGGCCAACGATCCACCCAGATACGCAGTATTTT
TRBD2	TRBV5-1	many	TRBJ2-1	CASSLTSGRVNEQFF	TGCGCCAGCAGCTTGACTAGCGGGAGGGTAAATGAGCAGTTCTTC
TRBD1	TRBV20-1	many	TRBJ1-5	CSAISGQAYQPQHF	TGCAGTGCCATATCTGGACAGGCCTATCAGCCCCAGCATTTT
NA	TRBV10-3	NA	TRBJ1-1	CATYPGRVNTEAFF	TGTGCCACCTATCCGGGACGGGTGAACACTGAAGCTTTCTTT
NA	TRBV6-1	NA	TRBJ1-5	CASTPLGGYGNQPQHF	TGTGCCAGCACCCCCTTAGGGGGGTACGGCAATCAGCCCCAGCATTTT
TRBD1	TRBV4-2	NA	TRBJ1-1	CASSQEADRGNTEAFF	TGTGCCAGCAGCCAAGAAGCGGACAGGGGGAACACTGAAGCTTTCTTT
TRBD2	TRBV4-1	NA	TRBJ2-3	CASSQDVAGGVDTQYF	TGCGCCAGCAGCCAAGATGTAGCGGGAGGCGTGGATACGCAGTATTTT
TRBD1	TRBV18	NA	TRBJ2-7	CASSPEGTGDHEQYF	TGTGCCAGCTCACCAGAAGGGACAGGGGATCACGAGCAGTACTTC
TRBD2	TRBV5-5	few	TRBJ2-7	CASSPGLAGVFPYEQYF	TGTGCCAGCAGCCCCGGACTAGCGGGAGTATTTCCCTACGAGCAGTACTTC
NA	TRBV14	NA	TRBJ2-1	CASSQVPSYSYNEQFF	TGTGCCAGCAGCCAAGTGCCGAGCTATTCCTACAATGAGCAGTTCTTC
TRBD1	TRBV5-6	few	TRBJ2-7	CASSSRQGASYEQYF	TGTGCCAGCAGCTCTCGGCAGGGGGCCTCCTACGAGCAGTACTTC
TRBD1	TRBV5-5	few	TRBJ2-4	CASSLDWGQGLDIQYF	TGTGCCAGCAGCTTGGACTGGGGACAGGGGCTTGACATTCAGTACTTC
NA	TRBV28	many	TRBJ2-5	CASSLTHQRSQETQYF	TGTGCCAGCAGTTTAACCCATCAGCGGAGCCAAGAGACCCAGTACTTC
NA	TRBV12-3/TRBV12-4	NA	TRBJ2-5	CASSPRDSGLARQETQYF	TGTGCCAGCAGTCCCAGAGACTCCGGGCTAGCGCGCCAAGAGACCCAGTACTTC
NA	TRBV9	many	TRBJ2-1	CASSVYRADNEQFF	TGTGCCAGCAGCGTATACAGGGCTGACAATGAGCAGTTCTTC
TRBD2	TRBV28	many	TRBJ2-1	CASSSLSGSIYNEQFF	TGTGCCAGCAGTTCCCTTAGCGGGAGCATCTACAATGAGCAGTTCTTC
NA	TRBV27	many	TRBJ1-1	CASRRTNTEAFF	TGTGCCAGCAGGAGGACGAACACTGAAGCTTTCTTT
NA	TRBV20-1	many	TRBJ2-5	CSAPGGGRETQYF	TGCAGTGCTCCAGGGGGGGGAAGAGAGACCCAGTACTTC
TRBD2	TRBV2	many	TRBJ2-1	CASRSTSGTYNEQFF	TGTGCCAGCAGGTCGACTAGCGGGACCTACAATGAGCAGTTCTTC
NA	TRBV20-1	NA	TRBJ2-2	CSARGARGHTGELFF	TGCAGTGCTAGAGGCGCCAGAGGTCACACCGGGGAGCTGTTTTTT
NA	TRBV12-3/TRBV12-4	NA	TRBJ2-7	CASSAGQTYEQYF	TGTGCCAGCAGCGCGGGACAAACCTACGAGCAGTACTTC
TRBD1	TRBV5-1	few	TRBJ1-4	CASSLNQGATNEKLFF	TGCGCCAGCAGCTTGAATCAGGGGGCAACTAATGAAAAACTGTTTTTT
TRBD2	TRBV9	few	TRBJ2-1	CASSVGPAGGNEQFF	TGTGCCAGCAGCGTAGGGCCAGCGGGAGGCAATGAGCAGTTCTTC